One and the same sample provided the 30 T cell receptor beta chains below, sequenced in a study of blood T cell repertoires in COVID-19. The assay was immunoSEQ multiplex PCR, and TCRdb's table has in-frame clones only and misses some. This sample has about 55,000 clones, with 80% to 90% found just once. The sequenced material came from peripheral blood. The receptors come from an elderly man with acute or convalescent COVID-19.

The chain joins TRBV20-1 to TRBJ1-2, with a possible D match to TRBD1 (6 bases). The CDR3 covers 15 residues. Trimming cost V 3 bases and J 6 bases, with 20 bases left between them. Germline V gene sequence: CDR1 DFQATT, CDR2 SNEGSKA (reference sequence). The CDR3 here is CSASSQGRGTNGYTF. Written as DNA, the CDR3 is TGCAGTGCTAGTAGCCAGGGGAGGGGGACCAATGGCTACACCTTC.

The chain links TRBV2 to TRBJ2-3, with 7 bases fitting TRBD2. The J segment lost 6 bases and the V segment lost 9 bases, leaving 12 bases of the junction unmatched. The CDR3 has 14 amino acids. The germline V gene has CDR1 SNHLY and CDR2 FYNNEI. This CDR3 is CASRRELGGDTQYF. The DNA for the CDR3 is TGTGCCAGTCGCCGGGAACTGGGAGGGGATACGCAGTATTTT.

V gene TRBV28 combines with J gene TRBJ1-5; D not certain. Germline V lookup: CDR1 MDHEN, CDR2 SYDVKM. Deletions cut 3 bases from V and 2 bases from J, with 11 bases between. This CDR3 contains 15 residues. DNA for the CDR3: TGTGCCAGCAGTTTGAGGTCAGATCGCAATCAGCCCCAGCATTTT. Its protein is CASSLRSDRNQPQHF.

The chain couples TRBV4-1 to TRBJ1-6; D is unclear. Trimming cost V 6 bases and J 0 bases, with 12 bases left between them. CDR3 length equals 16 residues. CDR1 and CDR2 from the germline V gene are MGHRA and YSYEKL. The CDR3: CASRAAVSSYNSPLHF. CDR3 DNA sequence: TGCGCCAGCAGGGCGGCGGTGAGCTCCTATAATTCACCCCTCCACTTT.

The genes are TRBV7-2 and TRBJ1-2, with a tentative D call TRBD1 (6 bases). Germline CDR1 is SGHTA and CDR2 is FQGNSA. V was trimmed by 2 bases and J by 8 bases, leaving 15 bases between them. The CDR3 runs 14 residues. This CDR3 is CASSLRVVGGGYTF. CDR3 nucleotide sequence: TGTGCCAGCAGCTTAAGGGTAGTAGGGGGAGGCTACACCTTC.

This rearrangement joins TRBV9 to TRBJ2-5; 7 nucleotides align to TRBD1. CDR1 is SGDLS, CDR2 YYNGEE, per germline. This CDR3 comprises 14 residues. With V trimmed by 2 bases and J by 3 bases, 4 bases remained unmatched. As DNA, the CDR3 is TGTGCCAGCAGCGTCCCGGACAGGAAAGAGACCCAGTACTTC. It encodes CASSVPDRKETQYF. Combining the CDR3 with reference TRBV9 and TRBJ2-5 gives the whole variable domain DSGVTQTPKHLITATGQRVTLRCSPRSGDLSVYWYQQSLDQGLQFLIQYYNGEERAKGNILERFSAQQFPDLHSELNLSSLELGDSALYFCASSVPDRKETQYFGPGTRLLVL.

This chain connects TRBV23-1 to TRBJ2-1, with 9 bases identical to TRBD1. TRBV23-1 carries the ORF label, with uncertain function. V shed 0 bases and J 5 bases; nucleotides not matched to a gene: 5. The CDR3 runs to 16 residues. The CDR3 nucleotides read TGCGCCAGCAGTCAATCGATTGGGACAGGGCACAATGAGCAGTTCTTC. As protein: CASSQSIGTGHNEQFF.

The chain has TRBV5-5 and TRBJ1-6, with a tentative D call TRBD1 (6 bases). The CDR3 sequence is 18 residues long. Germline-derived CDR1 and CDR2 are SGHKS and YYEKEE (reference sequence). Trimming stripped 2 bases from V and 0 bases from J, with 15 bases between. CDR3 amino acids: CASSFFASRGSYNSPLHF. The CDR3 bases are TGTGCCAGCAGCTTTTTTGCCAGCAGGGGCTCCTATAATTCACCCCTCCACTTT.

The chain carries TRBV11-3 and TRBJ2-5; 8 nucleotides agree with TRBD2. Germline V gene data show CDR1 as SGHNT and CDR2 as YENEEA. The ends lost 1 base at V and 5 bases at J; junction bases unmatched: 15. The CDR3 loop spans 18 amino acids. In DNA, the CDR3 is TGTGCCAGCAGCTTAGGGGCGACAGCGGGGGCCCCGGGGGAGACCCAGTACTTC. The encoded protein is CASSLGATAGAPGETQYF. The whole variable domain, remainder taken from reference TRBV11-3 and TRBJ2-5, is EAGVVQSPRYKIIEKKQPVAFWCNPISGHNTLYWYLQNLGQGPELLIRYENEEAVDDSQLPKDRFSAERLKGVDSTLKIQPAELGDSAVYLCASSLGATAGAPGETQYFGPGTRLLVL.

The chain recombines TRBV7-9 with TRBJ1-2; 9 nucleotides match TRBD1. CDR1 is SEHNR, CDR2 FQNEAQ, per germline (reference sequence). V dropped 4 bases and J dropped 6; count of bases not matched to a gene: 9. This CDR3 comprises 15 residues. The CDR3 coding sequence is TGTGCCAGCAGCTCATCCGGGACAGGGAAAGATGGCTACACCTTC. Translated: CASSSSGTGKDGYTF.

The sample holds a few counts of this clone. The J gene is TRBJ1-2, the V gene TRBV6-2 or TRBV6-3; no firm D call. CDR3 size: 13 residues. Per germline, CDR1 MNHEY and CDR2 SVGEGT. V was pared by 3 bases and J by 5 bases, with 10 bases between. The CDR3 here is CASSYRRPYGYTF. Written as DNA, the CDR3 is TGTGCCAGCAGTTATCGGCGGCCTTATGGCTACACCTTC.

The chain employs TRBV5-1 and TRBJ1-6; no clear D. Trimming cost V 4 bases and J 0 bases, with 17 bases left between them. The CDR3 covers 18 residues. Germline V gives CDR1 SGHRS, CDR2 YFSETQ. The CDR3 spells CASSPLGTVSSYNSPLHF. CDR3 nucleotides: TGCGCCAGCAGCCCTCTTGGCACAGTAAGCTCCTATAATTCACCCCTCCACTTT.

J is TRBJ2-1 and V is TRBV29-1, with 7 bases that match TRBD1. Germline lookup yields CDR1 SQVTM and CDR2 ANQGSEA. V shed 3 bases and J 4 bases; nucleotides not matched to a gene: 12. The CDR3 sequence is 16 residues long. CDR3 region: CSVDDADRALYNEQFF. Here the CDR3 DNA reads TGCAGCGTTGATGACGCCGACAGGGCTCTGTACAATGAGCAGTTCTTC.

The rearrangement joins TRBV18 to TRBJ2-2, with 8 nucleotides matching TRBD1. CDR3 length: 16 residues. Germline CDR1 and CDR2: KGHSH and LQKENI. Trimming took 4 bases from V and 1 from J; bases not matched to a gene: 5. CDR3 region: CASSLTGTGNTGELFF. The CDR3 nucleotides read TGTGCCAGCTCACTCACCGGGACAGGGAACACCGGGGAGCTGTTTTTT.

The chain links TRBV27 to TRBJ2-1, with D maybe TRBD1 (6 bases). V was pared by 0 bases and J by 12 bases, with 21 bases between. There are 16 residues in the CDR3. The germline gives CDR1 MNHEY, CDR2 SMNVEV (reference sequence). Here the CDR3 DNA reads TGTGCCAGCAGTTTATCCTCGGGGCCCCGCTTAGGGGGGCAGTTCTTC. As protein: CASSLSSGPRLGGQFF.

A remark on this clone: Within the sample, other DNA sequences also encode this same CDR3. The rearrangement links TRBV18 to TRBJ2-1, with TRBD2 identical over 11 bases. In germline, CDR1 is KGHSH, CDR2 LQKENI. With 6 bases clipped from V and 6 bases from J, the junction kept 4 bases outside the gene matches. The CDR3 runs 14 residues. CDR3 sequence (DNA): TGTGCCAGCTCCCCCGGGACTAGCGGCAATGAGCAGTTCTTC. Residues: CASSPGTSGNEQFF.

The gene calls are TRBV2 and TRBJ2-1, with TRBD2 matching over 12 bases. V gave up 1 base and J gave up 6 bases; unmatched junction bases: 4. The CDR3 consists of 16 residues. The germline gives CDR1 SNHLY, CDR2 FYNNEI. CDR3 amino acids: CASSEVGLAGSNEQFF. CDR3 nucleotides: TGTGCCAGCAGTGAAGTTGGACTAGCGGGGAGCAATGAGCAGTTCTTC. The variable domain in full, with the rest retrieved from reference TRBV2 and TRBJ2-1, is EPEVTQTPSHQVTQMGQEVILRCVPISNHLYFYWYRQILGQKVEFLVSFYNNEISEKSEIFDDQFSVERPDGSNFTLKIRSTKLEDSAMYFCASSEVGLAGSNEQFFGPGTRLTVL.

The chain joins TRBV3-1 (or the pseudogene TRBV3-2) to TRBJ1-1; 7 bases fit TRBD1. V dropped 6 bases and J dropped 7; count of bases not matched to a gene: 20. The CDR3 has 17 residues. The germline V gene encodes CDR1 LGHDT and CDR2 YNNKEL (reference sequence). This CDR3 is CASSLRLTGTEGGEAFF. In nucleotides, the CDR3 is TGTGCCAGCAGTCTAAGACTTACCGGGACAGAAGGGGGTGAAGCTTTCTTT.

The chain links TRBV11-2 to TRBJ2-5; TRBD2 matches at 9 bases. V lost 1 base to trimming and J lost 5 bases; unmatched junction nucleotides: 8. From germline, CDR1 is SGHAT and CDR2 FQNNGV. The CDR3 totals 16 residues. Here the CDR3 DNA reads TGTGCCAGCAGCTTAGCGGGTAGCGGGGGTATGGAGACCCAGTACTTC. Translated: CASSLAGSGGMETQYF.

The chain recombines TRBV3-1 (or the pseudogene TRBV3-2) with TRBJ2-7, with a weak D call TRBD1 (5 bases). There are 14 residues in the CDR3. Trimming shortened V by 1 base and J by 3 bases, and 10 bases separated the two germline ends. Germline V lookup: CDR1 LGHDT, CDR2 YNNKEL (reference sequence). The CDR3 DNA reads as TGTGCCAGCAGCCAAGGGCAGGGCCACTACGAGCAGTACTTC. It translates to CASSQGQGHYEQYF.

The V gene is TRBV7-9, the J gene TRBJ1-1, with 8 nucleotides matching TRBD1. J gave up 0 bases and V 4 bases, and 10 bases lay outside the gene matches. CDR3 length equals 17 residues. Germline V gene lookup returns CDR1 SEHNR and CDR2 FQNEAQ (reference sequence). Written as DNA, the CDR3 is TGTGCCAGCAGCTCCCGGGACAGGTTTGGTATGAACACTGAAGCTTTCTTT. This codes for CASSSRDRFGMNTEAFF.

The rearrangement uses TRBV9 and TRBJ2-3; D call uncertain. Germline-derived CDR1 and CDR2 are SGDLS and YYNGEE. This CDR3 contains 15 residues. Trimming removed 0 bases at V and 6 bases at J, with 14 bases between. As DNA, the CDR3 is TGTGCCAGCAGCGTAGACGACTCGAGTTTTGATACGCAGTATTTT. Translating gives CASSVDDSSFDTQYF. Drawing the rest from reference TRBV9 and TRBJ2-3, the complete variable domain is DSGVTQTPKHLITATGQRVTLRCSPRSGDLSVYWYQQSLDQGLQFLIQYYNGEERAKGNILERFSAQQFPDLHSELNLSSLELGDSALYFCASSVDDSSFDTQYFGPGTRLTVL.

A remark on this clone: At one boundary the junction diverges from the germline segment, which might be a read error. The genes are TRBV6-1 and TRBJ2-5, with 8 bases fitting TRBD2. CDR3 length: 15 residues. Germline assignment: CDR1 MNHNS and CDR2 SASEGT. The CDR3 DNA reads as TGTGCCAGCAGCGAAGGAAAGCGGGGGCCTCCTCTCCAGTACTTC. This translates into CASSEGKRGPPLQYF.

The rearrangement links TRBV6-2 or TRBV6-3 to TRBJ2-1; TRBD2 matches at 7 bases. The length of the CDR3 is 15 residues. The V gene end was trimmed by 5 bases and the J gene end by 2 bases; junction bases not matched to a gene: 6. CDR1 and CDR2 (germline): MNHEY, SVGEGT. CDR3 amino acids: CASSLADPTYNEQFF. CDR3 nucleotides: TGTGCCAGCAGTCTAGCGGATCCCACCTACAATGAGCAGTTCTTC.

The CDR3 nucleotides are TGTGCCAGCAGCCCCGGCGGGACCGCGAACACCGGGGAGCTGTTTTTT. Amino acids: CASSPGGTANTGELFF. The chain employs TRBV11-3 and TRBJ2-2; TRBD2 might be the D (6 bases). The CDR3 contains 16 residues. V lost 5 bases, J lost 0 bases, and 13 bases lay in between. Per the germline V gene, CDR1 is SGHNT and CDR2 is YENEEA.

The rearrangement uses TRBV7-8 and TRBJ1-4; no reliable D call. The CDR3 sequence is 15 residues long. Germline assignment: CDR1 SGHVS and CDR2 FQNEAQ. Trimming took 1 base from V and 7 from J, leaving 13 bases between them. The CDR3 protein is CASSLGSAFVEKLFF. DNA of the CDR3: TGTGCCAGCAGCTTAGGCAGCGCTTTCGTTGAAAAACTGTTTTTT.

The chain has TRBV27 and TRBJ1-6, with a weak D call TRBD1 (6 bases). The germline CDR1 and CDR2 sequences are MNHEY and SMNVEV (reference sequence). Trimming removed 4 bases at V and 13 bases at J, with 11 bases between. The CDR3 runs 12 residues. The CDR3 DNA sequence: TGTGCCAGCAGTTCGCAGGGGATCCCCCTCCACTTT. Translated, it gives CASSSQGIPLHF.

The chain has TRBV5-6 and TRBJ2-3, with D tentatively TRBD1 (6 bases). CDR1 is SGHDT and CDR2 is YYEEEE in the germline V gene. V was pared by 1 base and J by 0 bases, with 15 bases between. The CDR3 totals 17 residues. CDR3 nucleotides: TGTGCCAGCAGCTTGTACACCGGGACACCTAGCACAGATACGCAGTATTTT. Translation: CASSLYTGTPSTDTQYF.

The chain employs TRBV11-2 and TRBJ2-7; D unresolved. The germline gives CDR1 SGHAT, CDR2 FQNNGV. Trimming took 1 base from V and 3 from J, leaving 4 bases between them. The CDR3 length is 12 residues. The CDR3 region is CASSLASYEQYF. CDR3 in DNA: TGTGCCAGCAGCTTAGCCAGCTACGAGCAGTACTTC.

The V and J genes are TRBV2 and TRBJ2-2, with TRBD1 matching 7 bases. The CDR3 totals 15 residues. The trim removed 7 bases at V and 1 base at J, leaving 6 bases unmatched. Looked up from germline, CDR1 is SNHLY and CDR2 is FYNNEI. CDR3 protein: CASIGTVQNTGELFF. The CDR3 DNA is TGTGCCAGCATCGGGACAGTGCAGAACACCGGGGAGCTGTTTTTT. Looking up the rest from reference TRBV2 and TRBJ2-2 gives the full variable domain: EPEVTQTPSHQVTQMGQEVILRCVPISNHLYFYWYRQILGQKVEFLVSFYNNEISEKSEIFDDQFSVERPDGSNFTLKIRSTKLEDSAMYFCASIGTVQNTGELFFGEGSRLTVL.